This TCR beta chain emerged from a study of blood T cell repertoires in COVID-19. Study-level information: T cells, B-cell-depleted T cells, or PBMCs provided the cDNA or gDNA that served as material.

From germline, CDR1 is SGDLS and CDR2 YYNGEE. This CDR3 region has 16 residues. Trimming removed 3 bases from V and 4 bases from J; junction bases left unmatched: 7. Here immunoSEQ multiplex PCR was the method, and the copy in TCRdb shows in-frame clones only, minus some. The sample shows 100,000 to 150,000 clones, approximately 80% of them seen only once. The clonotype originates from a man between 65 and 85 years old with acute or convalescent COVID-19. Sample: peripheral blood. V is TRBV9 and J is TRBJ1-3, with 10 bases identical to TRBD1. The CDR3 sequence is CASSAKEDRGGNTIYF. DNA of the CDR3: TGTGCCAGCAGCGCCAAGGAGGACAGGGGGGGAAACACCATATATTTT.